This T cell receptor (beta chain) is drawn from a study of Ad26.COV2.S vaccination and SARS-CoV-2 variants. Points from the study as a whole: There was reportedly substantial breadth in spike-specific CD8+ and CD4+ T cell responses after vaccination.

Per germline, CDR1 LGHNT and CDR2 FRNRAP. The CDR3 has 14 residues. V was pared by 5 bases and J by 6 bases, with 11 bases between. This clone was recorded only once. Its antigen is still unknown. Data came from immunoSEQ multiplex PCR; TCRdb stores just in-frame clones and leaves some out. The profile shows about 350,000 clones, roughly 91% of them singletons. Treatment specified: roughly 19 received Ad26.COV2.S at low or high dose, single or two shots; roughly five received placebo; per-sample allocation not given. On day 63 after the first injection, vaccine and placebo recipients gave samples. The material was peripheral blood, obtained in a trial of Ad26.COV2.S vaccine versus placebo. V and J are TRBV12-5 and TRBJ1-6; D unresolved. The TCR originated in a person between 18 and 65 years old who received the Ad26.COV2.S COVID-19 vaccine or a placebo. DNA of the CDR3: TGTGCTAGTGGTAAGGGTGCCCTTAATTCACCCCTCCACTTT. The encoded protein is CASGKGALNSPLHF.